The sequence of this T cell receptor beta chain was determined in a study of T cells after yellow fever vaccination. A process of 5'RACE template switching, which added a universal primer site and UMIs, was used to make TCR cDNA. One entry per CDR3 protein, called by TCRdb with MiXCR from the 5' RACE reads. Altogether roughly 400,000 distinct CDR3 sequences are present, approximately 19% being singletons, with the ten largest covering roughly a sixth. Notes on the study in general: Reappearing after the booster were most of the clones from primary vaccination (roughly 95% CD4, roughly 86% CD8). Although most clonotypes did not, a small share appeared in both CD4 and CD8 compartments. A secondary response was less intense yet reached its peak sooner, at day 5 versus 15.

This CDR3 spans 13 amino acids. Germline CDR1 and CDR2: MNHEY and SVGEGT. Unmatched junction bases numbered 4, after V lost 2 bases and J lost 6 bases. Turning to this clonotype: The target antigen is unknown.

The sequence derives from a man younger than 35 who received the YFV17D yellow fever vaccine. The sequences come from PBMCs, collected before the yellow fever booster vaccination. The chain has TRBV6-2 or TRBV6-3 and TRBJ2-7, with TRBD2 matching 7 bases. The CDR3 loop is CASSYRGTTEQYF. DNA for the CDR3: TGTGCCAGCAGTTACCGAGGGACTACCGAGCAGTACTTC.